The 32 T cell receptor beta chains presented below share a single source sample, sequenced in a study of blood T cell repertoires in COVID-19. The method was immunoSEQ multiplex PCR; TCRdb's version includes in-frame clones alone and lacks a portion of them. There are 350,000 to 450,000 clones in the sample; roughly 86% occur only once, and roughly 2% lies in the top ten. Sequenced: PBMCs or T cells enriched from blood (not recorded which). The receptors come from a middle-aged man in a cohort exposed to, infected with or recovered from COVID-19 (not recorded which).

J is TRBJ2-3 and V is TRBV28; 11 bases map to TRBD2. Germline-derived CDR1 and CDR2 are MDHEN and SYDVKM. The CDR3 covers 17 residues. The junction had 10 bases not matched to a gene; V was cut back by 6 bases and J by 2 bases. The CDR3 DNA follows: TGTGCCAGCAGCGGTGGGCTTAGCGGGAGGGCCACAGATACGCAGTATTTT. The encoded protein is CASSGGLSGRATDTQYF.

This chain connects TRBV5-1 to TRBJ2-5; 10 bases align to TRBD1. Germline-derived CDR1 and CDR2 are SGHRS and YFSETQ. CDR3 length: 15 residues. With 3 bases clipped from V and 2 bases from J, the junction kept 4 bases outside the gene matches. The CDR3, as DNA: TGCGCCAGCAGCTCCGGACAGGGGGAACAAGAGACCCAGTACTTC. This gives the protein CASSSGQGEQETQYF.

The J gene is TRBJ2-2, the V gene TRBV2, with unresolved D. The CDR3 consists of 14 residues. Trimming shortened V by 8 bases and J by 1 base, and 11 bases separated the two germline ends. Germline CDR1 reads SNHLY; CDR2 reads FYNNEI. The CDR3 sequence: CASSSSRNTGELFF. Here the CDR3 DNA reads TGTGCCAGCTCAAGTAGCCGGAACACCGGGGAGCTGTTTTTT.

This clone was counted a few times. The rearrangement links TRBV19 to TRBJ1-3, with 7 bases matching TRBD1. The J segment lost 4 bases and the V segment lost 7 bases, leaving 4 bases of the junction unmatched. CDR3 length equals 13 residues. The V gene's germline CDR1 is LNHDA and CDR2 SQIVND (reference sequence). The CDR3 reads CASIGGAGNTIYF. CDR3 nucleotide sequence: TGTGCCAGTATAGGGGGCGCAGGAAACACCATATATTTT.

The chain is built from TRBV7-2 and TRBJ1-1; D is possibly TRBD1 (6 bases). V was shortened by 3 bases and J by 6 bases, with 14 bases between the two germline ends. The CDR3 is 14 amino acids. Germline CDR1 reads SGHTA; CDR2 reads FQGNSA. The CDR3 region has the DNA TGTGCCAGCAGCTTTTACAGGGAGGGTGCTGAAGCTTTCTTT. It yields the protein CASSFYREGAEAFF.

The V call is TRBV5-8, the J call TRBJ2-1; 9 bases align to TRBD1. Trimming cost V 4 bases and J 5 bases; bases outside gene matches: 4. The CDR3 length is 14 residues. CDR1 and CDR2 from the germline V gene are SGHTS and YDEGEE. This CDR3 reads CASSVWTGDNEQFF. Here the CDR3 DNA reads TGTGCCAGCAGCGTCTGGACAGGGGACAATGAGCAGTTCTTC.

V and J are TRBV15 and TRBJ2-3; TRBD1 is a possible D gene (6 bases). V lost 5 bases and J 4 bases, leaving 13 bases between the germline ends. Looked up from germline, CDR1 is LNHNV and CDR2 is YYDKDF (reference sequence). The CDR3 spans 14 residues. In DNA, the CDR3 is TGTGCCACCAGCGCTTCGGCAGGGGCAGATACGCAGTATTTT. This encodes CATSASAGADTQYF. Filled out from reference TRBV15 and TRBJ2-3, the complete variable domain reads DAMVIQNPRYQVTQFGKPVTLSCSQTLNHNVMYWYQQKSSQAPKLLFHYYDKDFNNEADTPDNFQSRRPNTSFCFLDIRSPGLGDTAMYLCATSASAGADTQYFGPGTRLTVL.

J is TRBJ1-2 and V is TRBV11-2; D is possibly TRBD1 (6 bases). Germline CDR1 is SGHAT and CDR2 is FQNNGV. V dropped 5 bases and J dropped 5 bases, with 12 bases sitting between them. The CDR3 runs to 13 residues. The CDR3 bases are TGTGCCAGCAGCCCCGGACAGAGATATGGCTACACCTTC. Its translation is CASSPGQRYGYTF. Complete variable domain (other parts from reference TRBV11-2 and TRBJ1-2): EAGVAQSPRYKIIEKRQSVAFWCNPISGHATLYWYQQILGQGPKLLIQFQNNGVVDDSQLPKDRFSAERLKGVDSTLKIQPAKLEDSAVYLCASSPGQRYGYTFGSGTRLTVV.

The V and J genes are TRBV18 and TRBJ2-1; 7 bases fit TRBD1. The ends lost 5 bases at V and 5 bases at J; junction bases unmatched: 9. CDR1 and CDR2 from the germline V gene are KGHSH and LQKENI. The CDR3 has 15 amino acids. In nucleotides, the CDR3 is TGTGCCAGCTCAAAGGGACAGTTGGCCAACAATGAGCAGTTCTTC. As protein: CASSKGQLANNEQFF.

The V and J genes are TRBV5-6 and TRBJ1-5, with D uncertain. The CDR3 runs to 15 residues. Between the trimmed V and J ends, which lost 1 base and 2 bases, there was a span of 10 bases. The germline V gene encodes CDR1 SGHDT and CDR2 YYEEEE. This chain's CDR3 is CASSLSGFRNQPQHF. DNA of the CDR3: TGTGCCAGCAGCTTGTCCGGGTTTCGCAATCAGCCCCAGCATTTT.

V is TRBV19 and J is TRBJ1-2; a possible D gene is TRBD1 (5 bases). V dropped 2 bases and J dropped 1 base, with 11 bases sitting between them. Germline V gives CDR1 LNHDA, CDR2 SQIVND (reference sequence). The CDR3 is 15 residues long. CDR3 coding DNA: TGTGCCAGTAGTATAAAAGGGGATAATAACTATGGCTACACCTTC. This translates into CASSIKGDNNYGYTF.

The V call is TRBV7-9, the J call TRBJ2-1, with 10 positions matching TRBD2. The J segment lost 4 bases and the V segment lost 5 bases, leaving 8 bases of the junction unmatched. Germline values: CDR1 SEHNR, CDR2 FQNEAQ (reference sequence). This CDR3 is built from 16 residues. The CDR3 loop reads CASSQTGTSVYNEQFF. In DNA, the CDR3 is TGTGCCAGCAGCCAGACGGGGACTAGCGTATACAATGAGCAGTTCTTC.

The chain employs TRBV28 and TRBJ2-7; 7 nucleotides line up with TRBD2. V trimming: 6 bases; J trimming: 4 bases; junction bases outside the gene matches: 18. CDR1 is MDHEN, CDR2 SYDVKM, per germline. This CDR3 contains 17 residues. DNA of the CDR3: TGTGCCAGCAGCCCCATCGGGACTACCGAACCTAAATACGAGCAGTACTTC. Translation: CASSPIGTTEPKYEQYF.

The chain links TRBV10-3 to TRBJ2-7; 10 bases are shared with TRBD2. Germline CDR1 is ENHRY and CDR2 is SYGVKD. With V trimmed by 10 bases and J by 4 bases, 10 bases remained unmatched. The CDR3 extends over 14 amino acids. The CDR3 region has the DNA TGTGCCACTCAGAGGACTAGCGGAGTTTACGAGCAGTACTTC. Amino acid sequence: CATQRTSGVYEQYF.

The V and J genes are TRBV25-1 and TRBJ1-6, with TRBD1 matching 8 bases. The CDR3 runs to 15 residues. Trimming at V came to 3 bases and at J to 8 bases, leaving 6 bases not matched to a gene. The V gene's germline CDR1 is MGHDK and CDR2 SYGVNS. The CDR3 loop reads CASSDWTGKDSPLHF. In DNA, the CDR3 is TGTGCCAGCAGTGACTGGACAGGGAAGGATTCACCCCTCCACTTT.

The rearrangement uses TRBV7-8 and TRBJ2-1; weak D call: TRBD2 (5 bases). Per germline, CDR1 SGHVS and CDR2 FQNEAQ. The CDR3 contains 14 residues. Between the trimmed V and J ends, which lost 3 bases and 4 bases, there was a span of 10 bases. The DNA for the CDR3 is TGTGCCAGCAGCTTTCTAAGCGGATACAATGAGCAGTTCTTC. The encoded protein is CASSFLSGYNEQFF.

This chain links TRBV5-4 with TRBJ2-7, with 15 bases identical to TRBD2. This CDR3 is 18 amino acids long. Looked up from germline, CDR1 is SGHNT and CDR2 is YYREEE (reference sequence). Unmatched junction bases numbered 6, after V lost 2 bases and J lost 0 bases. The CDR3 here is CASSFGLAGGRGSYEQYF. CDR3 in DNA: TGTGCCAGCAGCTTCGGACTAGCGGGAGGGCGGGGCTCCTACGAGCAGTACTTC.

CDR3 in DNA: TGTGCCAGCAGCCCCCGGACAGGGCACGGCTACACCTTC. Translated, it gives CASSPRTGHGYTF. The rearrangement uses TRBV7-8 and TRBJ1-2; TRBD1 matches at 8 bases. This CDR3 region has 13 residues. V dropped 5 bases and J dropped 8; count of bases not matched to a gene: 7. Germline assignment: CDR1 SGHVS and CDR2 FQNEAQ.

The chain links TRBV27 to TRBJ2-7, with 7 bases aligning to TRBD1. The CDR3 length is 15 residues. Per the germline V gene, CDR1 is MNHEY and CDR2 is SMNVEV (reference sequence). J lost 4 bases, V lost 6 bases, and 12 bases had no gene match. For the CDR3, the DNA is TGTGCCAGCAGAAAGTGGAGACAGGGTCTGTACGAGCAGTACTTC. This translates into CASRKWRQGLYEQYF.

This clone was detected once. The chain has TRBV20-1 and TRBJ2-7; D gene unclear. The V end was cut by 2 bases, the J end by 3 bases, with 5 bases between. The CDR3 runs to 11 residues. Germline lookup yields CDR1 DFQATT and CDR2 SNEGSKA (reference sequence). The CDR3 loop is CSARQYYEQYF. In DNA, the CDR3 is TGCAGTGCTAGACAGTACTACGAGCAGTACTTC.

This chain joins TRBV11-2 and TRBJ1-5, with D unresolved. Trimming pared 5 bases from V and 5 bases from J, leaving 13 bases between. The V gene's germline CDR1 is SGHAT and CDR2 FQNNGV. This CDR3 spans 14 amino acids. The CDR3 loop is CASSLGARDQPQHF. CDR3 nucleotides: TGTGCCAGCAGCCTGGGCGCCAGAGATCAGCCCCAGCATTTT.

The J gene is TRBJ1-2, the V gene TRBV10-3, with 7 bases fitting TRBD1. V trimming: 3 bases; J trimming: 3 bases; junction bases outside the gene matches: 4. Germline values: CDR1 ENHRY, CDR2 SYGVKD. This CDR3 is built from 14 residues. The CDR3 DNA is TGTGCCATCAGTGATGGGACAGATTACTATGGCTACACCTTC. Protein sequence: CAISDGTDYYGYTF.

The chain is built from TRBV6-5 and TRBJ2-1; D might be TRBD1 (6 bases). The CDR3 contains 14 residues. Germline CDR1 reads MNHEY; CDR2 reads SVGAGI. The V gene lost 8 bases and the J gene lost 3 bases, with 14 bases spanning the gap. CDR3 loop: CASLSQGYYNEQFF. DNA of the CDR3: TGTGCCAGCTTGTCACAGGGTTACTACAATGAGCAGTTCTTC.

CDR3 sequence (DNA): TGTGCCAGCAGTTTACCGGGAAGGAACACCGGGGAGCTGTTTTTT. It codes for CASSLPGRNTGELFF. This sequence joins TRBV28 and TRBJ2-2, with D perhaps matching TRBD2 (5 bases). The germline V and J ends were trimmed by 2 bases and 1 base, with 8 bases remaining between them. Germline V CDR1 and CDR2: MDHEN, SYDVKM. This CDR3 has 15 residues.

The chain carries TRBV7-2 and TRBJ1-5, with no clear D. This CDR3 is built from 13 residues. Germline V gives CDR1 SGHTA, CDR2 FQGNSA. V was cut by 4 bases and J by 4 bases, with 8 bases left in between. The CDR3 is CASSSQENQPQHF. CDR3 bases: TGTGCCAGCAGCTCGCAGGAAAATCAGCCCCAGCATTTT.

The V and J genes are TRBV9 and TRBJ2-2, with a tentative D call TRBD1 (6 bases). The CDR3 sequence is 15 residues long. V dropped 4 bases and J dropped 6 bases, with 16 bases sitting between them. Germline loops: CDR1 SGDLS, CDR2 YYNGEE. The CDR3 loop reads CASSSGQPRAGELFF. The CDR3 DNA reads as TGTGCCAGCAGCTCAGGACAGCCTCGGGCCGGGGAGCTGTTTTTT. Variable domain in full (rest from reference TRBV9 and TRBJ2-2): DSGVTQTPKHLITATGQRVTLRCSPRSGDLSVYWYQQSLDQGLQFLIQYYNGEERAKGNILERFSAQQFPDLHSELNLSSLELGDSALYFCASSSGQPRAGELFFGEGSRLTVL.

This chain joins TRBV5-4 and TRBJ2-5; 7 bases line up with TRBD1. Germline V gives CDR1 SGHNT, CDR2 YYREEE (reference sequence). The V segment lost 5 bases and the J segment 3 bases; nucleotides outside the gene matches: 1. There are 12 residues in the CDR3. The CDR3, as DNA: TGTGCCAGCAGTACAGGGGAAGAGACCCAGTACTTC. Translation gives CASSTGEETQYF.

In this sample, this clone turned up a few times. V gene TRBV7-9 combines with J gene TRBJ2-7, with D perhaps TRBD1 (6 bases). CDR1 and CDR2 from the germline V gene are SEHNR and FQNEAQ (reference sequence). This CDR3 is 15 amino acids long. V dropped 0 bases and J dropped 5 bases, with 14 bases sitting between them. The CDR3 spells CASSLAWQGRHEQYF. The DNA for the CDR3 is TGTGCCAGCAGCTTAGCTTGGCAGGGGCGGCACGAGCAGTACTTC.

The chain carries TRBV5-6 and TRBJ2-7, with D maybe TRBD2 (5 bases). CDR3 length: 13 amino acids. Trimming removed 0 bases at V and 3 bases at J, with 7 bases between. The germline V gene has CDR1 SGHDT and CDR2 YYEEEE. CDR3 in amino acids: CASSLVLDYEQYF. The CDR3 DNA is TGTGCCAGCAGCTTGGTACTAGACTACGAGCAGTACTTC.

The genes are TRBV27 and TRBJ1-5; D is possibly TRBD1 (5 bases). V shed 3 bases and J shed 6 bases, with 9 bases lying between them. Germline CDR1 is MNHEY and CDR2 is SMNVEV (reference sequence). This CDR3 comprises 13 residues. The CDR3: CASSFRVGQPQHF. Written as DNA, the CDR3 is TGTGCCAGCAGTTTCAGGGTTGGTCAGCCCCAGCATTTT.

The chain couples TRBV6-5 to TRBJ2-7, with D possibly TRBD1 on 6 matching bases. The CDR3 loop spans 14 amino acids. Looked up from germline, CDR1 is MNHEY and CDR2 is SVGAGI. Trimming took off 0 bases at V and 3 bases at J, with 9 bases between the two ends. The CDR3 coding sequence is TGTGCCAGCAGTTACTCCCAGGGGATCTACGAGCAGTACTTC. It translates to CASSYSQGIYEQYF.

This sequence joins TRBV4-1 and TRBJ2-1, with D tentatively TRBD2 (5 bases). Per germline, CDR1 MGHRA and CDR2 YSYEKL. V lost 6 bases and J 0 bases, leaving 12 bases between the germline ends. The CDR3 loop spans 15 amino acids. The CDR3 spells CASSHGLASYNEQFF. DNA for the CDR3: TGCGCCAGCAGTCACGGACTCGCCTCCTACAATGAGCAGTTCTTC.